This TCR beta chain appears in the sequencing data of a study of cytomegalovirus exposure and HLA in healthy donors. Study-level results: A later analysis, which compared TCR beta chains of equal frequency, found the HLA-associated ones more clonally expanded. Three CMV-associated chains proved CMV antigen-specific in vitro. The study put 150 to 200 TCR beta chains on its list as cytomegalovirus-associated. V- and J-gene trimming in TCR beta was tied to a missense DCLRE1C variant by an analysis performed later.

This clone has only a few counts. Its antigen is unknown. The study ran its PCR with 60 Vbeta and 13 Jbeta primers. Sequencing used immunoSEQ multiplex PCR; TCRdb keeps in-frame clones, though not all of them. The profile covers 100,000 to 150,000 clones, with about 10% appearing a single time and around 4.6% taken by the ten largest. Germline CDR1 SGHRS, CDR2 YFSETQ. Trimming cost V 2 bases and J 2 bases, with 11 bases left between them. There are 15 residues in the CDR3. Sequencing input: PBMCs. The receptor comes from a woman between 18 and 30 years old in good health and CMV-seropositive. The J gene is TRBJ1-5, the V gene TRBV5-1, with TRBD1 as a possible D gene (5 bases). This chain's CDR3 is CASSFPREGNQPQHF. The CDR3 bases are TGCGCCAGCAGCTTTCCCAGGGAAGGCAATCAGCCCCAGCATTTT.